The sequence of this T cell receptor beta chain was determined in a study of CD8+ T cells in alopecia areata. The sorting of PBMCs gave CD4+ and CD8+ T cells. After isolation, RNA underwent reverse transcription to generate cDNA as the sequencing template. The data were produced by immunoSEQ multiplex PCR, yet TCRdb's version contains in-frame clones alone and is incomplete. Among 110,000 or so clones listed, around 61% were seen once. Concerning this clone itself: Its antigen is as yet unknown.

Study-level results: Sequences from scalp samples also cover resident alphabeta T cells of normal skin. Normal scalp had lower clonality than lesional scalp, with alopecia totalis/universalis lesions showing this most strongly. Possibly because of HLA-related factors, TCR sharing was less clear across patients than in mice.

Sequencing used CD4+ T cells sorted from blood. The sequence was collected from a human donor in good health.

The CDR3 DNA reads TGTGCCAGCAGCGCACAGGGGAAGAACACCGGGGAGCTGTTTTTT. Its translation: CASSAQGKNTGELFF. This chain connects TRBV2 to TRBJ2-2, with TRBD1 identical over 7 bases. The germline gives CDR1 SNHLY, CDR2 FYNNEI. The CDR3 length is 15 residues. V was clipped by 6 bases and J by 1 base; unmatched bases: 5. The full variable domain, completed using reference TRBV2 and TRBJ2-2, is EPEVTQTPSHQVTQMGQEVILRCVPISNHLYFYWYRQILGQKVEFLVSFYNNEISEKSEIFDDQFSVERPDGSNFTLKIRSTKLEDSAMYFCASSAQGKNTGELFFGEGSRLTVL.